Listed here are 2 T cell receptor beta chains from one sample, sequenced in a study of CXCR3-negative and CXCR3-positive naive CD8 T cells. Study-wide results and caveats: TRB CDR3s were more hydrophobic in CXCR3-positive than in CXCR3-negative naive cells.

5' RACE that incorporated UMI labels was used to prepare the TRB cDNA libraries. TCRdb re-called the 5' RACE reads and catalogs CDR3 proteins one per entry, DNA excluded. The sample totals tens of thousands of distinct CDR3 sequences. No antigen has been assigned to these receptors. Material for sequencing was naive CXCR3+ CD8+ T cells from blood. Subset of the sample: CD45RO-CCR7+CD27+CD95- naive CD8+ T cells expressing CXCR3 (TNR3+). The receptors derive from a human donor in good health. Some clones in this sample may be carry-over from other donors' samples.

V is TRBV6-4 and J is TRBJ2-3; the D call of TRBD2 rests on TCRdb alone, since no DNA is present to check it. The germline V gene encodes CDR1 MRHNA and CDR2 SNTAGT. There are 15 residues in the CDR3. The CDR3: CASSVEASGIDTQYF.

The V and J genes are TRBV6-2 or TRBV6-3 and TRBJ2-5; TCRdb's D call, TRBD2, is unchecked because there is no DNA. This CDR3 region has 18 residues. Looked up from germline, CDR1 is MNHEY and CDR2 is SVGEGT. This CDR3 reads CASSYALMGTADQETQYF.